These 24 T cell receptor beta chains came from one sample sequenced in a study of blood T cells in healthy people across ages. The second PCR ran about 6 to 11 cycles with a sample-barcoded 5' primer and J-beta primers. TCRdb reanalysed the 5' RACE reads using MiXCR and keeps one entry per CDR3 protein. Among under 2 million distinct CDR3 sequences listed, about 31% were seen once. The sequencing input was blood. The receptors shown here come from a woman aged 25 to 39 in good health.

This clonotype was observed many times. The genes are TRBV27 and TRBJ2-5; D might be TRBD1 or TRBD2, each matching 5 bases. CDR1 and CDR2 from the germline V gene are MNHEY and SMNVEV (reference sequence). V was clipped by 3 bases and J by 5 bases, with 10 bases between them. This CDR3 has 13 residues. In nucleotides, the CDR3 is TGTGCCAGCAGTTTGTGGGGACGGGAGACCCAGTACTTC. Amino acid sequence: CASSLWGRETQYF.

This clonotype was seen a few times. The chain is built from TRBV20-1 and TRBJ2-7, with D perhaps matching TRBD2 (5 bases). Germline V lookup: CDR1 DFQATT, CDR2 SNEGSKA (reference sequence). This CDR3 is built from 14 residues. With 5 bases removed from V and 4 bases from J, the gap between germline ends came to 18 bases. CDR3 sequence reads: CSAGTTLDLYEQYF. The DNA for the CDR3 is TGCAGTGCTGGAACCACGTTGGACTTGTACGAGCAGTACTTC.

The rearrangement uses TRBV20-1 and TRBJ2-7, with 7 bases identical to TRBD2. The CDR3 spans 11 residues. The germline CDR1 and CDR2 sequences are DFQATT and SNEGSKA (reference sequence). For the CDR3, the DNA is TGCAGCGCTGGGGAGGGGCGGGGGCAGTACTTC. This codes for CSAGEGRGQYF.

The rearrangement uses TRBV4-1 and TRBJ1-3; no reliable D call. Trimming took off 1 base at V and 8 bases at J, with 15 bases between the two ends. Germline CDR1 MGHRA, CDR2 YSYEKL. This CDR3 has 15 amino acids. The DNA for the CDR3 is TGCGCCAGCAGCCAAGCAACGACGTTGTTTGACACCATATATTTT. This translates into CASSQATTLFDTIYF.

This clonotype was counted only a few times. This rearrangement joins TRBV15 to TRBJ1-1; D not certain. The length of the CDR3 is 15 residues. Per germline, CDR1 LNHNV and CDR2 YYDKDF (reference sequence). Trimming stripped 0 bases from V and 6 bases from J, with 14 bases between. The CDR3, as DNA: TGTGCCACCAGCAGAGAGAAGCCGGGGTTCGCTGAAGCTTTCTTT. It codes for CATSREKPGFAEAFF.

V is TRBV28 and J is TRBJ2-3, with D tentatively TRBD2 (5 bases). CDR3 length: 15 amino acids. Germline V lookup: CDR1 MDHEN, CDR2 SYDVKM. V was pared by 3 bases and J by 11 bases, with 21 bases between. CDR3 protein: CASSLVAEDSVRQYF. The CDR3 DNA is TGTGCCAGCAGTTTGGTGGCCGAGGACTCCGTCAGGCAGTATTTT. Filled out from reference TRBV28 and TRBJ2-3, the complete variable domain reads DVKVTQSSRYLVKRTGEKVFLECVQDMDHENMFWYRQDPGLGLRLIYFSYDVKMKEKGDIPEGYSVSREKKERFSLILESASTNQTSMYLCASSLVAEDSVRQYFGPGTRLTVL.

The chain uses TRBV20-1 and TRBJ2-7; no firm D call. Deletions cut 1 base from V and 2 bases from J, with 12 bases between. The CDR3 extends over 14 amino acids. Germline-derived CDR1 and CDR2 are DFQATT and SNEGSKA (reference sequence). CDR3 coding DNA: TGCAGTGCTAGAGCTGGGCTACCTACCTACGAGCAGTACTTC. Residues: CSARAGLPTYEQYF.

This clonotype was observed a few times. The V gene is TRBV5-1, the J gene TRBJ2-5; the match to TRBD1 covers 10 bases. Per the germline V gene, CDR1 is SGHRS and CDR2 is YFSETQ. V shed 1 base and J 1 base; nucleotides not matched to a gene: 4. The CDR3 has 16 residues. CDR3: CASSLQGQGTQETQYF. CDR3 DNA: TGCGCCAGCAGCTTGCAGGGACAGGGGACCCAAGAGACCCAGTACTTC.

The rearrangement links TRBV5-1 to TRBJ1-5; a weak D match, TRBD1 (6 bases). Germline CDR1 and CDR2: SGHRS and YFSETQ. The CDR3 has 15 residues. Trimming pared 3 bases from V and 12 bases from J, leaving 22 bases between. CDR3 DNA: TGCGCCAGCAGCTCCTCAGGGGATGTCAATGAGCTCCAGCATTTT. It specifies CASSSSGDVNELQHF.

This chain uses TRBV4-1 with TRBJ1-3, with D tentatively TRBD1 (5 bases). This CDR3 region has 15 residues. The V end lost 0 bases, the J end lost 5 bases, and 11 bases lay between the germline ends. Germline V gene lookup returns CDR1 MGHRA and CDR2 YSYEKL. The CDR3 sequence: CASSQEGEMRNTIYF. The CDR3 bases are TGCGCCAGCAGCCAAGAGGGGGAGATGAGAAACACCATATATTTT.

This rearrangement joins TRBV4-2 to TRBJ2-3; TRBD2 might be the D (5 bases). V gave up 8 bases and J gave up 5 bases, with 23 bases separating them. This CDR3 is built from 16 residues. The V gene's germline CDR1 is LGHNA and CDR2 YNFKEQ. The CDR3 spells CASGELSFGVEDTQYF. The CDR3 DNA follows: TGTGCCAGCGGGGAACTTAGCTTCGGGGTCGAAGATACGCAGTATTTT.

This chain uses TRBV5-1 with TRBJ1-5; tentative D call: TRBD1 (5 bases). V was pared by 5 bases and J by 5 bases, with 14 bases between. Per the germline V gene, CDR1 is SGHRS and CDR2 is YFSETQ. The CDR3 loop spans 14 amino acids. CDR3 in DNA: TGCGCCAGCAGTTACGATTCGGGGGATCAGCCCCAGCATTTT. Residues: CASSYDSGDQPQHF.

This clonotype was seen a few times. The chain employs TRBV12-3 or TRBV12-4 and TRBJ1-1; D is perhaps TRBD1 (5 bases). V lost 5 bases and J lost 0, with 10 bases in between. The CDR3 loop spans 14 amino acids. The CDR3 sequence is CASSVGTMNTEAFF. In nucleotides, the CDR3 is TGTGCCAGCAGTGTCGGGACTATGAACACTGAAGCTTTCTTT.

The V call is TRBV12-3 or TRBV12-4, the J call TRBJ1-2, with D perhaps TRBD1 (5 bases). The CDR3 has 15 residues. V shed 3 bases and J shed 3 bases, with 14 bases lying between them. This CDR3 is CASSFEQAGDYGYTF. As DNA, the CDR3 is TGTGCCAGCAGTTTTGAACAGGCCGGAGACTATGGCTACACCTTC.

The J gene is TRBJ1-2, the V gene TRBV5-4; 12 bases are a match to TRBD1. V shed 4 bases and J 6 bases; nucleotides not matched to a gene: 7. Germline lookup yields CDR1 SGHNT and CDR2 YYREEE (reference sequence). The CDR3 is made up of 15 amino acids. Here the CDR3 reads CASSPGTGGADGYTF. CDR3 nucleotides: TGTGCCAGCAGCCCCGGGACAGGGGGCGCGGATGGCTACACCTTC. The variable domain in full, with the rest retrieved from reference TRBV5-4 and TRBJ1-2, is ETGVTQSPTHLIKTRGQQVTLRCSSQSGHNTVSWYQQALGQGPQFIFQYYREEENGRGNFPPRFSGLQFPNYSSELNVNALELDDSALYLCASSPGTGGADGYTFGSGTRLTVV.

This clonotype showed up many times. V is TRBV27 and J is TRBJ2-1, with TRBD2 identical over 13 bases. Unmatched junction bases numbered 6, after V lost 3 bases and J lost 7 bases. Germline V gives CDR1 MNHEY, CDR2 SMNVEV (reference sequence). This CDR3 comprises 16 residues. For the CDR3, the DNA is TGTGCCAGCAGTTTGTTACTAGCGGGAGGGTGGAATGAGCAGTTCTTC. It yields the protein CASSLLLAGGWNEQFF.

J is TRBJ1-5 and V is TRBV18; no definite D call. The CDR3 extends over 13 amino acids. The V gene's germline CDR1 is KGHSH and CDR2 LQKENI. V was shortened by 6 bases and J by 8 bases, with 14 bases between the two germline ends. The DNA for the CDR3 is TGTGCCAGCTCGCCCTCCCGGACTGAGCCCCAGCATTTT. Translated, it gives CASSPSRTEPQHF.

The gene calls are TRBV5-1 and TRBJ1-5, with a weak D call TRBD1 (5 bases). This CDR3 region has 16 residues. Germline V gives CDR1 SGHRS, CDR2 YFSETQ. The germline V and J ends were trimmed by 1 base and 7 bases, with 18 bases remaining between them. The CDR3 is CASSLIPQGTYQPQHF. The CDR3 DNA follows: TGCGCCAGCAGCTTGATTCCCCAGGGAACATACCAGCCCCAGCATTTT.

V and J are TRBV15 and TRBJ1-2, with 8 bases lining up with TRBD1. CDR1 and CDR2 from the germline V gene are LNHNV and YYDKDF (reference sequence). Germline trimming cut 3 bases from V and 8 bases from J; bases unmatched to any gene: 8. This CDR3 has 14 residues. The chain's CDR3 is CATSRSGQAIGYTF. DNA for the CDR3: TGTGCCACCAGCAGGTCGGGACAGGCGATCGGCTACACCTTC.

This clonotype was found a few times. The genes are TRBV28 and TRBJ2-7; 7 bases match TRBD1. V shed 6 bases and J 2 bases; nucleotides not matched to a gene: 13. CDR1 MDHEN and CDR2 SYDVKM come from the germline V gene. The CDR3 has 16 residues. Here the CDR3 reads CASSLSPDRVTYEQYF. The CDR3 DNA is TGTGCCAGCAGCCTAAGCCCCGACAGGGTTACCTACGAGCAGTACTTC.

This chain uses TRBV21-1 with TRBJ2-7; the listed D gene, TRBD2, was not tested against the DNA. TRBV21-1 is classified as a pseudogene. CDR3 length: 17 amino acids. CDR3 DNA sequence: TGTGCCAGCAGCAGAAAACTCGGGACTGCGCCCTCCTACGAGCAGTACTTC. Amino acid sequence: CASSRKLGTAPSYEQYF.

This clonotype has a count of ten or more. This chain connects TRBV27 to TRBJ1-4; D may be TRBD1 (5 bases). Germline assignment: CDR1 MNHEY and CDR2 SMNVEV (reference sequence). The CDR3 runs to 14 residues. V lost 5 bases to trimming and J lost 7 bases, with 14 bases between them. Here the CDR3 reads CASSPGRMAEKLFF. The CDR3 coding sequence is TGTGCCAGCAGTCCAGGGAGAATGGCTGAAAAACTGTTTTTT.

The V call is TRBV10-3, the J call TRBJ2-2, with 9 bases matching TRBD1. Germline V gene sequence: CDR1 ENHRY, CDR2 SYGVKD. The CDR3 sequence is 15 residues long. V was clipped by 4 bases and J by 4 bases; unmatched bases: 4. CDR3 nucleotide sequence: TGTGCCATCAGTGGGGACAGGGAAGGCACCGGGGAGCTGTTTTTT. Amino acids: CAISGDREGTGELFF.

V usage is TRBV28 and J usage is TRBJ2-1, with 9 bases matching TRBD2. The germline CDR1 and CDR2 sequences are MDHEN and SYDVKM. The CDR3 length is 17 residues. The trim removed 7 bases at V and 5 bases at J, leaving 15 bases unmatched. The CDR3 sequence: CASMAGGRASGNNEQFF. The CDR3 DNA reads TGTGCCAGCATGGCCGGGGGCCGGGCTAGCGGGAACAATGAGCAGTTCTTC.